The 25 T cell receptor beta chains below come from one sample, sequenced in a study of blood T cell repertoires in COVID-19. Produced via immunoSEQ multiplex PCR; TCRdb's table is partial and in-frame only. The sample shows approximately 100,000 clones, roughly 79% of them seen only once. The source material was peripheral blood. These receptors all come from a human donor in a cohort sampled during active COVID-19.

The chain uses TRBV19 and TRBJ1-1, with 8 bases aligning to TRBD1. CDR3 length: 14 amino acids. The germline CDR1 and CDR2 sequences are LNHDA and SQIVND (reference sequence). V lost 7 bases to trimming and J lost 5 bases; unmatched junction nucleotides: 9. CDR3 sequence reads: CASTLDRVNTEAFF. CDR3 nucleotides: TGTGCCAGTACCTTGGACAGGGTTAATACTGAAGCTTTCTTT.

The rearrangement links TRBV7-6 to TRBJ2-5; TRBD1 matches at 12 bases. The CDR3 loop spans 15 amino acids. Germline V gene lookup returns CDR1 SGHVS and CDR2 FNYEAQ. V was clipped by 5 bases and J by 4 bases; unmatched bases: 5. The CDR3 coding sequence is TGTGCCAGCAGCACCCCGGGACAGGGGGCAGAGACCCAGTACTTC. Translating it yields CASSTPGQGAETQYF. Complete variable domain (other parts from reference TRBV7-6 and TRBJ2-5): GAGVSQSPRYKVTKRGQDVALRCDPISGHVSLYWYRQALGQGPEFLTYFNYEAQQDKSGLPNDRFSAERPEGSISTLTIQRTEQRDSAMYRCASSTPGQGAETQYFGPGTRLLVL.

This chain uses TRBV4-3 with TRBJ2-7, with TRBD1 as a possible D gene (5 bases). CDR1 LGHNA and CDR2 YSLEER come from the germline V gene. Trimming took 2 bases from V and 2 from J, leaving 10 bases between them. CDR3 size: 14 residues. DNA of the CDR3: TGCGCCAGCAGCCAACTAGGGGAAACCTACGAGCAGTACTTC. This translates into CASSQLGETYEQYF.

V gene TRBV19 combines with J gene TRBJ1-1; no clear D gene. Germline V gene sequence: CDR1 LNHDA, CDR2 SQIVND (reference sequence). This CDR3 has 11 amino acids. Trimming took off 8 bases at V and 3 bases at J, with 7 bases between the two ends. Written as DNA, the CDR3 is TGTGCCAGTCGCGATTACACTGAAGCTTTCTTT. This gives the protein CASRDYTEAFF.

The rearrangement uses TRBV6-5 and TRBJ2-7; 7 positions agree with TRBD2. The V and J ends lost 8 bases and 3 bases, in that order; junction bases with no gene match: 13. In germline, CDR1 is MNHEY, CDR2 SVGAGI. The CDR3 contains 15 residues. The CDR3: CASEIGASGFYEQYF. CDR3 coding DNA: TGTGCCAGCGAAATAGGGGCTAGCGGATTCTACGAGCAGTACTTC.

The CDR3 nucleotides are TGTGCCAGCAGACAACGCACCATCGGGGTAACTGAAGCTTTCTTT. It yields the protein CASRQRTIGVTEAFF. The chain carries TRBV7-3 and TRBJ1-1; D is unresolved. CDR1 SGHTA and CDR2 FQGTGA come from the germline V gene. Trimming stripped 6 bases from V and 5 bases from J, with 19 bases between. This CDR3 is built from 15 residues.

The rearrangement uses TRBV30 and TRBJ1-2, with D hard to call. The germline V gene encodes CDR1 GTSNPN and CDR2 SVGIG (reference sequence). CDR3 length equals 12 residues. Trimming pared 5 bases from V and 8 bases from J, leaving 15 bases between. CDR3 coding DNA: TGTGCCTGGGAGCCCGGCGCCGGGGGCTACACCTTC. Residues: CAWEPGAGGYTF.

This clone is a singleton in its sample. The chain employs TRBV6-2 or TRBV6-3 and TRBJ2-7, with D possibly being TRBD2 (5 bases). This CDR3 comprises 16 residues. Germline assignment: CDR1 MNHEY and CDR2 SVGEGT. V lost 3 bases and J 7 bases, leaving 22 bases between the germline ends. The CDR3 bases are TGTGCCAGCAGTTATGTTAGGGTCGGGGTGCTTGGGGAGCAGTACTTC. This translates into CASSYVRVGVLGEQYF.

The V call is TRBV21-1, the J call TRBJ2-7; no check of the table's D call, TRBD1, against the DNA was made. TRBV21-1 is a pseudogene segment. The CDR3 spans 13 residues. CDR3 protein: CASTQGKGYEQYF. The CDR3 DNA reads as TGTGCCAGCACCCAGGGGAAGGGCTACGAGCAGTACTTC.

The DNA for the CDR3 is TGTGCCAGTAATCCCCGACAGGGGGGCGACTATGGCTACACCTTC. Its translation is CASNPRQGGDYGYTF. The J gene is TRBJ1-2, the V gene TRBV19, with 9 bases identical to TRBD1. This CDR3 has 15 residues. Germline CDR1 and CDR2: LNHDA and SQIVND (reference sequence). V lost 7 bases to trimming and J lost 3 bases; unmatched junction nucleotides: 9.

The rearrangement uses TRBV18 and TRBJ1-1, with D perhaps matching TRBD1 (6 bases). Germline V gene data show CDR1 as KGHSH and CDR2 as LQKENI. The CDR3 length is 13 residues. Trimming took off 6 bases at V and 3 bases at J, with 11 bases between the two ends. The CDR3 bases are TGTGCCAGCTCCCCGGACAGTTACACTGAAGCTTTCTTT. Its protein is CASSPDSYTEAFF.

The chain couples TRBV5-8 to TRBJ1-2; D is perhaps TRBD1 (6 bases). The CDR3 is 16 residues long. CDR1 is SGHTS, CDR2 YDEGEE, per germline. With 4 bases removed from V and 4 bases from J, the gap between germline ends came to 20 bases. CDR3 in amino acids: CASSLPPRGLGYGYTF. The CDR3 region has the DNA TGTGCCAGCAGCCTACCCCCCAGGGGCCTCGGCTATGGCTACACCTTC.

The chain joins TRBV16 to TRBJ2-1, with D perhaps TRBD2 (6 bases). There are 14 residues in the CDR3. CDR1 is KGHSY, CDR2 FQNENV, per germline. Trimming stripped 0 bases from V and 7 bases from J, with 10 bases between. CDR3 protein: CASSQSAAGNEQFF. As DNA, the CDR3 is TGTGCCAGCAGCCAATCAGCGGCGGGGAATGAGCAGTTCTTC.

The chain recombines TRBV2 with TRBJ2-2, with no clear D. Trimming took 7 bases from V and 5 from J, leaving 5 bases between them. This CDR3 has 11 residues. Germline CDR1 is SNHLY and CDR2 is FYNNEI. The CDR3 sequence is CASIQTGELFF. As DNA, the CDR3 is TGTGCCAGCATTCAGACCGGGGAGCTGTTTTTT.

This clone was detected only once. The V call is TRBV10-3, the J call TRBJ1-2, with D possibly TRBD1 on 6 matching bases. CDR1 is ENHRY and CDR2 is SYGVKD in the germline V gene. The CDR3 is made up of 14 amino acids. V lost 4 bases to trimming and J lost 6 bases, with 15 bases between them. CDR3 amino acids: CAISVQGPGDGYTF. CDR3 DNA: TGTGCCATCAGTGTTCAGGGGCCCGGAGATGGCTACACCTTC.

This clone has only one observation. V usage is TRBV30 and J usage is TRBJ1-1; possible D gene TRBD1, 5 bases. The germline CDR1 and CDR2 sequences are GTSNPN and SVGIG (reference sequence). V was clipped by 0 bases and J by 5 bases, with 10 bases between them. CDR3 length: 13 residues. The CDR3 sequence: CAWSVSGQTEAFF. CDR3 nucleotides: TGTGCCTGGAGTGTCTCAGGGCAGACTGAAGCTTTCTTT.

V gene TRBV5-1 combines with J gene TRBJ2-6, with a possible D match to TRBD1 (5 bases). Between the trimmed V and J ends, which lost 0 bases and 2 bases, there was a span of 12 bases. Germline V gives CDR1 SGHRS, CDR2 YFSETQ. The CDR3 is made up of 17 amino acids. The CDR3 nucleotides read TGCGCCAGCAGCTTGGGAACCCAGGGAACTGGGGCCAACGTCCTGACTTTC. Translated, it gives CASSLGTQGTGANVLTF.

The V and J genes are TRBV30 and TRBJ2-7, with 11 bases matching TRBD2. The CDR3 runs 15 residues. The J segment lost 2 bases and the V segment lost 3 bases, leaving 6 bases of the junction unmatched. Germline loops: CDR1 GTSNPN, CDR2 SVGIG (reference sequence). CDR3 coding DNA: TGTGCCTGGAGCGAAACTAGCGGGGGCACCTACGAGCAGTACTTC. Amino acid sequence: CAWSETSGGTYEQYF. Full variable domain (rest looked up from reference TRBV30 and TRBJ2-7): SQTIHQWPATLVQPVGSPLSLECTVEGTSNPNLYWYRQAAGRGLQLLFYSVGIGQISSEVPQNLSASRPQDRQFILSSKKLLLSDSGFYLCAWSETSGGTYEQYFGPGTRLTVT.

Comments on this clone: Within the sample, other DNA sequences also encode this same CDR3. The chain employs TRBV7-2 and TRBJ1-2; 9 bases agree with TRBD1. V trimming: 1 base; J trimming: 8 bases; junction bases outside the gene matches: 2. The CDR3 has 13 residues. Germline CDR1 SGHTA, CDR2 FQGNSA. CDR3 loop: CASSLDRGRGYTF. The CDR3 DNA reads as TGTGCCAGCAGCTTAGACAGGGGGCGAGGCTACACCTTC.

The chain employs TRBV4-3 and TRBJ1-6, with 9 bases fitting TRBD1. This CDR3 contains 18 residues. The ends lost 0 bases at V and 6 bases at J; junction bases unmatched: 9. The germline gives CDR1 LGHNA, CDR2 YSLEER. The CDR3 coding sequence is TGCGCCAGCAGCCAAGATTGGAAGAACAGGGGGCGTAATTCACCCCTCCACTTT. It translates to CASSQDWKNRGRNSPLHF.

The chain has TRBV7-9 and TRBJ2-3, with D maybe TRBD1 (6 bases). There are 15 residues in the CDR3. Germline values: CDR1 SEHNR, CDR2 FQNEAQ (reference sequence). Trimming took off 4 bases at V and 5 bases at J, with 16 bases between the two ends. The CDR3 sequence is CASSSGHGVGDTQYF. In nucleotides, the CDR3 is TGTGCCAGCAGCTCGGGACACGGGGTGGGAGATACGCAGTATTTT.

Only one count was recorded for this clone. The V gene is TRBV15, the J gene TRBJ1-4; D may be TRBD1 (6 bases). This CDR3 contains 15 residues. CDR1 and CDR2 (germline): LNHNV, YYDKDF (reference sequence). Deletions cut 1 base from V and 3 bases from J, with 9 bases between. The CDR3 coding sequence is TGTGCCACCAGCAGAGTCCGGACAGCTAATGAAAAACTGTTTTTT. Encoded protein: CATSRVRTANEKLFF.

The chain is built from TRBV7-3 and TRBJ1-2; TRBD1 agrees at 11 bases. The CDR3 totals 14 residues. J lost 6 bases, V lost 3 bases, and 3 bases had no gene match. Per the germline V gene, CDR1 is SGHTA and CDR2 is FQGTGA. The CDR3 here is CASSLAGQGDGYTF. DNA for the CDR3: TGTGCCAGCAGCTTGGCGGGACAGGGGGATGGCTACACCTTC.

The chain is built from TRBV5-1 and TRBJ2-5; the match to TRBD2 covers 11 bases. The CDR3 is 14 amino acids. J lost 4 bases, V lost 4 bases, and 3 bases had no gene match. Germline CDR1 SGHRS, CDR2 YFSETQ. CDR3 nucleotide sequence: TGCGCCAGCAGCGCCGGACTAGCGGGAGAGACCCAGTACTTC. Its protein product is CASSAGLAGETQYF.

This sequence joins TRBV4-2 and TRBJ1-1; TRBD1 matches 7 bases. The CDR3 length is 15 residues. Germline trimming cut 3 bases from V and 0 bases from J; bases unmatched to any gene: 4. Germline-derived CDR1 and CDR2 are LGHNA and YNFKEQ. The CDR3 region is CASSHGTVMNTEAFF. CDR3 in DNA: TGTGCCAGCAGCCATGGGACAGTGATGAACACTGAAGCTTTCTTT.